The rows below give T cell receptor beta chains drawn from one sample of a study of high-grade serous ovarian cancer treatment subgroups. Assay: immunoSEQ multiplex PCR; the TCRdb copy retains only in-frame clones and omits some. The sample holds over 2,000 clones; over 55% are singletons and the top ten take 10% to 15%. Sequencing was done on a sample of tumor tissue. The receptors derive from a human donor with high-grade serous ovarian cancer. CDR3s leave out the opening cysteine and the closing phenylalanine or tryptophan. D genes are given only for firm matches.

CDR3: ASSLYVSEQY; V: TRBV11-1; J: TRBJ2-7; D: -
CDR3: ASSMAGGPDNEQF; V: TRBV2; J: TRBJ2-1; D: TRBD2
CDR3: ASSLGQQETQY; V: TRBV7-2; J: TRBJ2-5; D: TRBD1
CDR3: ASSPNRAHPPREQY; V: TRBV7-2; J: TRBJ2-7; D: -
CDR3: ASKEGGKQETQY; V: TRBV6-6; J: TRBJ2-5; D: -
CDR3: ATRDSQKTQY; V: TRBV6-1; J: TRBJ2-5; D: TRBD1
CDR3: ASSLGGLNTEAF; V: TRBV5-1; J: TRBJ1-1; D: -
CDR3: ASSNRTNTGELF; V: TRBV5-1; J: TRBJ2-2; D: -
CDR3: ASSLVRNTEAF; V: TRBV11-2; J: TRBJ1-1; D: -
CDR3: ASSLMQGTETQY; V: TRBV5-8; J: TRBJ2-5; D: -
CDR3: ASSPRDGYT; V: TRBV6-6; J: TRBJ1-2; D: -
CDR3: ASSSQLAGETQY; V: TRBV7-2; J: TRBJ2-5; D: -
CDR3: ASSTLAGRSYEQY; V: TRBV6-5; J: TRBJ2-7; D: TRBD2
CDR3: ASSSFGGGQETQY; V: TRBV9; J: TRBJ2-5; D: TRBD2
CDR3: ASSAWESGTDTQY; V: TRBV5-1; J: TRBJ2-3; D: -
CDR3: ASEYYYGYT; V: TRBV6-1; J: TRBJ1-2; D: -
CDR3: ASRRDIRYEQY; V: TRBV6-5; J: TRBJ2-7; D: -